The 4 T cell receptor beta chains presented below share a single source sample, sequenced in a study of T cells in Graves' hyperthyroidism and ophthalmopathy. There were TCR beta CDR3 regions amplified from RNA transcripts. HTBI primers were used for first-round RT-PCR of the TCR CDR3. TCRdb independently ran MiXCR on the multiplex PCR reads; one entry per CDR3 protein. The sample gives 400,000 to 550,000 distinct CDR3 sequences, around 22% of which show up once; about 11% is in the top ten. The sequenced sample consisted of blood. The receptors originated from a woman younger than 45 with Graves' ophthalmopathy.

This clonotype was seen at least ten times. The chain employs TRBV6-1 and TRBJ1-5, with D unclear. The CDR3 has 13 residues. CDR1 and CDR2 (germline): MNHNS, SASEGT. The V gene lost 1 base and the J gene lost 5 bases, with 6 bases spanning the gap. This CDR3 reads CASSEDRHQPQHF. Here the CDR3 DNA reads TGTGCCAGCAGTGAAGATCGCCATCAGCCCCAGCATTTT.

V gene TRBV5-1 combines with J gene TRBJ1-1; 10 positions agree with TRBD1. Germline-derived CDR1 and CDR2 are SGHRS and YFSETQ. V was clipped by 4 bases and J by 0 bases; unmatched bases: 6. The CDR3 runs to 16 residues. The CDR3 reads CASSLGDRGVNTEAFF. In DNA form, the CDR3 reads TGCGCCAGCAGCCTGGGGGACAGGGGTGTGAACACTGAAGCTTTCTTT.

The sample holds a few counts of this clonotype. The chain recombines TRBV2 with TRBJ2-5, with TRBD2 matching 11 bases. J lost 4 bases, V lost 7 bases, and 8 bases had no gene match. Germline V lookup: CDR1 SNHLY, CDR2 FYNNEI. The CDR3 length is 15 residues. The CDR3 sequence: CASTGLAGGGETQYF. The CDR3 nucleotides are TGTGCCAGCACGGGATTAGCGGGGGGGGGAGAGACCCAGTACTTC. Complete variable domain (other parts from reference TRBV2 and TRBJ2-5): EPEVTQTPSHQVTQMGQEVILRCVPISNHLYFYWYRQILGQKVEFLVSFYNNEISEKSEIFDDQFSVERPDGSNFTLKIRSTKLEDSAMYFCASTGLAGGGETQYFGPGTRLLVL.

This clonotype was detected a few times. The CDR3 region has the DNA TGCGCCAGCAGCCGAAAGACCCTAGCGGGGGGGGCGGATACGCAGTATTTT. Translation gives CASSRKTLAGGADTQYF. This chain connects TRBV4-1 to TRBJ2-3; 12 nucleotides match TRBD2. V dropped 4 bases and J dropped 6; count of bases not matched to a gene: 11. CDR3 length: 17 residues. Germline CDR1 and CDR2: MGHRA and YSYEKL.